This T cell receptor beta chain was sequenced during a study of T-cell reconstitution after alpha-beta-depleted transplantation in children. This clonotype was counted ten times or more. Its specificity is unknown. The CDR3 is made up of 15 amino acids. The junction had 9 bases not matched to a gene; V was cut back by 5 bases and J by 3 bases. The germline gives CDR1 SGHTA, CDR2 FQGNSA. General study results and limits: By one year post-transplant, T-cell counts and diversity largely arose from T cells that were newly produced.

Unique molecular identifiers were incorporated when the TCRbeta library was constructed. TCRdb reprocessed the PCR reads via MiXCR and lists one record per CDR3 protein. The sample contains under 70,000 distinct CDR3 sequences, approximately 11% of which appear only once. The source was PBMCs, collected before TCRalphabeta/CD19-depleted stem cell transplant. This receptor was taken from a boy between 5 and 17 years old with acute myeloid leukemia, due to receive a stem cell transplant. V usage is TRBV7-2 and J usage is TRBJ2-7; 8 bases align to TRBD2. The CDR3: CASSREASGYYEQYF. DNA of the CDR3: TGTGCCAGCAGCAGAGAGGCTAGCGGGTACTACGAGCAGTACTTC.